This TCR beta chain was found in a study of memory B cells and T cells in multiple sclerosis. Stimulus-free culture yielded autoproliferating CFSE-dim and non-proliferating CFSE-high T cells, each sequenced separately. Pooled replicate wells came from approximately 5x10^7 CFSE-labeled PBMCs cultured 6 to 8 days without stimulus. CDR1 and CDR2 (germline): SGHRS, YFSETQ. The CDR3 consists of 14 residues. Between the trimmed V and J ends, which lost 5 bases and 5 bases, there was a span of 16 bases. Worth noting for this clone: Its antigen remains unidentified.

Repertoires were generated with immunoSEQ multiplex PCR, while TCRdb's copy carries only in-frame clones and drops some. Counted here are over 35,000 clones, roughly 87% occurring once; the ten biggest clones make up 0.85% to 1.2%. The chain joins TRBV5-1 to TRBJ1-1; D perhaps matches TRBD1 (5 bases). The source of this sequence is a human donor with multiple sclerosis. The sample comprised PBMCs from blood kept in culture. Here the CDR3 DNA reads TGCGCCAGCAGTCCCGGGGGTTCTAGTACTGAAGCTTTCTTT. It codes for CASSPGGSSTEAFF.